Listed below are T cell receptor beta chains from one sample, sequenced in a study of cytomegalovirus exposure and HLA in healthy donors. Profiling relied on immunoSEQ multiplex PCR, and the TCRdb table lists in-frame clones only, not all of them. The table has over 50,000 clones, around 90% seen once. Sequencing input: PBMCs. Every receptor here comes from a man between 25 and 39 years old in good health and CMV-seropositive. Each CDR3 is given with its conserved first and last residue. Each record gives: CDR3 protein, CDR3 DNA, clone size, J gene, V gene, D gene. The D gene is left open where the match is weak. Size values are once, few and many counts, or a class for expanded clones, and some rows have none.

CASSPGGGSSYEQYF,TGTGCCAGCAGCCCCGGCGGCGGGAGCTCATACGAGCAGTACTTC,-,TRBJ2-7,TRBV6-4,TRBD2
CASSLAVGTVKTDTQYF,TGTGCCAGCAGCTTGGCCGTTGGGACAGTGAAAACAGATACGCAGTATTTT,-,TRBJ2-3,TRBV5-6,TRBD1
CSSSLGRLARTDTQYF,TGTTCCAGCAGCTTAGGGAGACTAGCGAGGACAGATACGCAGTATTTT,-,TRBJ2-3,TRBV7-9,TRBD2
CASSLTKDSGANVLTF,TGTGCCAGCAGTTTGACAAAAGACTCTGGGGCCAACGTCCTGACTTTC,-,TRBJ2-6,TRBV28,-
CATSRDREGLYEQYF,TGTGCCACCAGCAGAGATAGGGAGGGTTTGTACGAGCAGTACTTC,-,TRBJ2-7,TRBV15,TRBD2
CASRLEGLAGGPYNEQFF,TGTGCCAGCAGACTAGAGGGACTAGCGGGAGGTCCCTACAATGAGCAGTTCTTC,-,TRBJ2-1,TRBV27,TRBD2
CASSVRKERDNGELFF,TGTGCCAGCAGCGTAAGAAAGGAGCGGGACAACGGGGAGCTGTTTTTT,once,TRBJ2-2,TRBV9,-
CASSIQGKNQPQHF,TGTGCCAGCAGTATACAGGGGAAGAATCAGCCCCAGCATTTT,once,TRBJ1-5,TRBV6-5,TRBD1
CASSQDLQETQYF,TGTGCCAGCAGCCAGGACTTACAAGAGACCCAGTACTTC,-,TRBJ2-5,TRBV14,-
CASMEMRQGSNTGELFF,TGTGCCAGTATGGAGATGAGACAGGGCTCGAACACCGGGGAGCTGTTTTTT,few,TRBJ2-2,TRBV19,TRBD1
CASSLENRTSGPYEQYF,TGTGCCAGCAGCCTAGAAAATCGGACTAGCGGCCCCTACGAGCAGTACTTC,-,TRBJ2-7,TRBV7-2,TRBD2
CAIRDRSTTGELFF,TGTGCCATCCGGGACAGGTCCACCACCGGGGAGCTGTTTTTT,few,TRBJ2-2,TRBV5-4,TRBD1
CASSLGGPPYGYTF,TGTGCCAGCAGCTTAGGGGGGCCGCCCTATGGCTACACCTTC,once,TRBJ1-2,TRBV7-9,-
CASSQGASGRNEQFF,TGTGCCAGCAGCCAAGGGGCTAGCGGGAGAAATGAGCAGTTCTTC,-,TRBJ2-1,TRBV7-3,TRBD2
CASALGALSGANVLTF,TGCGCCAGCGCCTTAGGGGCCTTATCTGGGGCCAACGTCCTGACTTTC,-,TRBJ2-6,TRBV5-1,-
CAIRTSGTSSYNEQFF,TGTGCCATCAGGACTAGCGGGACAAGCTCCTACAATGAGCAGTTCTTC,once,TRBJ2-1,TRBV10-3,TRBD2
CASSWGGGNQPQHF,TGTGCCAGCAGCTGGGGCGGGGGCAATCAGCCCCAGCATTTT,-,TRBJ1-5,TRBV5-6,-
CASSLDGLAGGNEQFF,TGCGCCAGCAGCCTGGACGGACTAGCGGGAGGCAATGAGCAGTTCTTC,-,TRBJ2-1,TRBV5-1,TRBD2
CASSGAPDRPNTGELFF,TGTGCCAGCAGCGGCGCTCCCGACAGACCGAACACCGGGGAGCTGTTTTTT,-,TRBJ2-2,TRBV9,-
CAWSGRWEQGANYGYTF,TGTGCCTGGAGTGGGAGATGGGAGCAGGGGGCGAACTATGGCTACACCTTC,-,TRBJ1-2,TRBV30,TRBD1
CASSYSTGGTGELFF,TGTGCCAGCAGTTACTCGACAGGGGGCACCGGGGAGCTGTTTTTT,once,TRBJ2-2,TRBV6-5,TRBD1
CASSLLAQETQYF,TGTGCCAGCAGTTTATTGGCCCAAGAGACCCAGTACTTC,-,TRBJ2-5,TRBV27,-
CSVVRPTGLRGTQYF,TGCAGCGTTGTCCGACCTACGGGACTACGAGGGACCCAGTACTTC,once,TRBJ2-5,TRBV29-1,TRBD2
CASAFPAGQYNEQFF,TGTGCCAGTGCGTTTCCGGCGGGACAGTACAATGAGCAGTTCTTC,few,TRBJ2-1,TRBV19,-
CASSLGGQGNTGELFF,TGCGCCAGCAGCTTGGGGGGACAGGGTAACACCGGGGAGCTGTTTTTT,once,TRBJ2-2,TRBV5-1,TRBD1
CASSSGSLSYTF,TGTGCCAGCAGTTCAGGCAGTTTGTCCTACACCTTC,once,TRBJ1-2,TRBV28,-
CASSWDRGREETQYF,TGTGCCAGCAGCTGGGACAGGGGGCGCGAAGAGACCCAGTACTTC,once,TRBJ2-5,TRBV5-4,TRBD1
CASSLAGGENTQYF,TGTGCCAGCAGCTTAGCGGGGGGTGAAAATACGCAGTATTTT,-,TRBJ2-3,TRBV7-9,-